The 31 T cell receptor beta chains given below trace back to one sample, sequenced in a study of radiation and T cells in renal cell carcinoma. TCRdb keeps only in-frame clones here, not all; method: immunoSEQ multiplex PCR. Of 100,000 to 150,000 clones in the sample, around 80% were seen once. Time point reported: blood 2 weeks post-SBRT. Described treatment: 15 Gy SBRT to primary tumor, nephrectomy 4 weeks later. The sequencing used blood, collected from a patient whose treatment included radiotherapy and nephrectomy. These receptors all stem from a man over 45 with renal cell carcinoma.

CDR3 sequence: CASSDETGVEETQYF. Written as DNA, the CDR3 is TGTGCCAGCAGTGATGAAACAGGGGTGGAAGAGACCCAGTACTTC. V gene TRBV2 combines with J gene TRBJ2-5; 7 bases map to TRBD1. V shed 3 bases, J shed 3 bases, and the junction held 7 bases outside the gene matches. Germline V gene data show CDR1 as SNHLY and CDR2 as FYNNEI. The CDR3 runs to 15 residues.

The chain carries TRBV28 and TRBJ1-2, with a weak D call TRBD1 (6 bases). V gave up 5 bases and J gave up 6 bases, with 19 bases separating them. This CDR3 has 15 amino acids. Germline lookup yields CDR1 MDHEN and CDR2 SYDVKM. The CDR3 DNA reads TGTGCCAGCAGTCCCGGAGAGGCAGGGGCTAATGGCTACACCTTC. It yields the protein CASSPGEAGANGYTF.

This chain joins TRBV18 and TRBJ2-7; tentatively, D is TRBD2 (5 bases). The germline V and J ends were trimmed by 2 bases and 13 bases, with 18 bases remaining between them. Per germline, CDR1 KGHSH and CDR2 LQKENI. The CDR3 has 13 residues. As DNA, the CDR3 is TGTGCCAGCTCACCATCAGTCGGGGATTTTACTTACTTC. It yields the protein CASSPSVGDFTYF.

This rearrangement joins TRBV19 to TRBJ1-4; D is uncertain. With 5 bases removed from V and 5 bases from J, the gap between germline ends came to 18 bases. The CDR3 runs 16 residues. Germline lookup yields CDR1 LNHDA and CDR2 SQIVND (reference sequence). The CDR3 sequence is CASSSVMASRNEKLFF. The CDR3 DNA reads as TGTGCCAGTAGTTCTGTAATGGCCAGCAGAAATGAAAAACTGTTTTTT.

The chain has TRBV5-1 and TRBJ2-3; 7 positions match TRBD2. CDR1 SGHRS and CDR2 YFSETQ come from the germline V gene. This CDR3 region has 14 residues. The V segment lost 1 base and the J segment 3 bases; nucleotides outside the gene matches: 2. This CDR3 is CASSLMGGTDTQYF. The CDR3 DNA reads TGCGCCAGCAGCTTGATGGGGGGGACAGATACGCAGTATTTT.

V gene TRBV14 combines with J gene TRBJ1-3; no clear D gene. The CDR3 totals 16 residues. CDR1 and CDR2 (germline): SGHDN, FVKESK. Trimming removed 0 bases from V and 0 bases from J, with 9 bases in between. CDR3 sequence reads: CASSQDLVGSGNTIYF. CDR3 sequence (DNA): TGTGCCAGCAGCCAAGATCTGGTGGGCTCTGGAAACACCATATATTTT.

This chain connects TRBV28 to TRBJ1-2; 7 bases line up with TRBD1. This CDR3 has 16 amino acids. Per the germline V gene, CDR1 is MDHEN and CDR2 is SYDVKM. The trim removed 5 bases at V and 2 bases at J, leaving 11 bases unmatched. CDR3 nucleotides: TGTGCCAGCAGTACGTACCAACAGGGGATCAACTATGGCTACACCTTC. Amino acids: CASSTYQQGINYGYTF.

The chain has TRBV11-3 and TRBJ2-7, with 7 bases matching TRBD1. The V segment lost 6 bases and the J segment 1 base; nucleotides outside the gene matches: 6. The CDR3 is 14 amino acids. Germline-derived CDR1 and CDR2 are SGHNT and YENEEA. CDR3 nucleotides: TGTGCCAGCAGGGGGACAGTTGTATCCTACGAGCAGTACTTC. Its protein is CASRGTVVSYEQYF.

The V call is TRBV27, the J call TRBJ1-1; D not certain. Germline-derived CDR1 and CDR2 are MNHEY and SMNVEV (reference sequence). Deletions cut 4 bases from V and 4 bases from J, with 22 bases between. The CDR3 has 17 residues. The CDR3 region has the DNA TGTGCCAGCAGTTCTCTAAACCCGAGGAAGGGTGGCACTGAAGCTTTCTTT. Translation: CASSSLNPRKGGTEAFF.

This clone was seen only once. The V gene is TRBV18, the J gene TRBJ2-7, with 9 positions matching TRBD2. Germline trimming cut 3 bases from V and 0 bases from J; bases unmatched to any gene: 6. From germline, CDR1 is KGHSH and CDR2 LQKENI. This CDR3 has 16 residues. The chain's CDR3 is CASSPLAGEASYEQYF. DNA of the CDR3: TGTGCCAGCTCACCCTTAGCGGGAGAAGCCTCCTACGAGCAGTACTTC.

The chain links TRBV6-5 to TRBJ2-3, with a possible D match to TRBD1 (5 bases). There are 15 residues in the CDR3. The germline CDR1 and CDR2 sequences are MNHEY and SVGAGI. V was trimmed by 2 bases and J by 0 bases, leaving 9 bases between them. The CDR3 nucleotides read TGTGCCAGCAGTTACGGGGCAGGGAGCACAGATACGCAGTATTTT. Translation gives CASSYGAGSTDTQYF.

The chain has TRBV4-1 and TRBJ2-1; D remains ambiguous. The length of the CDR3 is 16 residues. V was trimmed by 0 bases and J by 2 bases, leaving 11 bases between them. The V gene's germline CDR1 is MGHRA and CDR2 YSYEKL. Here the CDR3 DNA reads TGCGCCAGCAGCCAAGAAAAGAGTCGGCCCTACAATGAGCAGTTCTTC. It encodes CASSQEKSRPYNEQFF.

The J gene is TRBJ1-2, the V gene TRBV27, with 7 bases identical to TRBD1. Trimming took 3 bases from V and 2 from J; bases not matched to a gene: 18. CDR1 and CDR2 (germline): MNHEY, SMNVEV (reference sequence). This CDR3 is built from 19 residues. DNA for the CDR3: TGTGCCAGCAGTTTTCAAGCCCGGGAAAACAGGGGCGGAAACTATGGCTACACCTTC. Its translation is CASSFQARENRGGNYGYTF.

The rearrangement links TRBV4-1 to TRBJ1-5; the match to TRBD1 covers 8 bases. The trim removed 2 bases at V and 2 bases at J, leaving 2 bases unmatched. This CDR3 has 15 residues. CDR1 is MGHRA, CDR2 YSYEKL, per germline. The CDR3 region is CASSQQGAGNQPQHF. DNA for the CDR3: TGCGCCAGCAGCCAACAGGGGGCTGGCAATCAGCCCCAGCATTTT.

V usage is TRBV27 and J usage is TRBJ1-2; TRBD1 aligns across 9 bases. The CDR3 spans 13 residues. Germline loops: CDR1 MNHEY, CDR2 SMNVEV (reference sequence). The V gene end was trimmed by 5 bases and the J gene end by 9 bases; junction bases not matched to a gene: 7. The CDR3 sequence: CASSPSDRGSYTF. As DNA, the CDR3 is TGTGCCAGCAGTCCATCCGACAGGGGGAGCTACACCTTC.

The chain uses TRBV7-2 and TRBJ1-6; D is possibly TRBD1 (6 bases). Germline CDR1 and CDR2: SGHTA and FQGNSA. Trimming removed 1 base at V and 5 bases at J, with 12 bases between. This CDR3 has 16 amino acids. CDR3 in DNA: TGTGCCAGCAGCTTAGGAGGAGGGGGTAATAATTCACCCCTCCACTTT. It specifies CASSLGGGGNNSPLHF.

The rearrangement joins TRBV2 to TRBJ2-5; tentatively, D is TRBD1 (6 bases). Germline values: CDR1 SNHLY, CDR2 FYNNEI. V gave up 4 bases and J gave up 2 bases, with 14 bases separating them. The CDR3 has 15 residues. The CDR3 loop is CASSGKDSIQETQYF. DNA of the CDR3: TGTGCCAGCAGTGGAAAGGACAGCATTCAAGAGACCCAGTACTTC.

This chain joins TRBV4-2 and TRBJ1-3; no clear D gene. Trimming cost V 7 bases and J 4 bases, with 14 bases left between them. The germline CDR1 and CDR2 sequences are LGHNA and YNFKEQ. This CDR3 spans 14 amino acids. The CDR3 spells CASMGGAGGNTIYF. CDR3 bases: TGTGCCAGCATGGGCGGCGCCGGAGGAAACACCATATATTTT.

This clone came up once. Here the CDR3 DNA reads TGCAGCGGGGGACTAGCGATTAGCACAGATACGCAGTATTTT. It translates to CSGGLAISTDTQYF. This sequence joins TRBV29-1 and TRBJ2-3; 10 nucleotides agree with TRBD2. CDR1 and CDR2 (germline): SQVTM, ANQGSEA. This CDR3 comprises 14 residues. V shed 7 bases, J shed 0 bases, and the junction held 4 bases outside the gene matches.

This chain uses TRBV4-1 with TRBJ2-3, with TRBD2 matching over 9 bases. J was trimmed by 5 bases and V by 1 base; bases with no gene match: 10. The CDR3 extends over 17 amino acids. From germline, CDR1 is MGHRA and CDR2 YSYEKL. The chain's CDR3 is CASSQAISAGGQDTQYF. CDR3 DNA sequence: TGCGCCAGCAGCCAAGCCATCTCTGCGGGGGGGCAAGATACGCAGTATTTT.

This chain uses TRBV11-2 with TRBJ1-1; D is uncertain. The CDR3 covers 13 residues. Trimming removed 3 bases at V and 1 base at J, with 6 bases between. In germline, CDR1 is SGHAT, CDR2 FQNNGV. CDR3 protein: CASSFRQNTEAFF. CDR3 sequence (DNA): TGTGCCAGCAGCTTTAGACAGAACACTGAAGCTTTCTTT.

The chain couples TRBV9 to TRBJ2-5; the match to TRBD2 covers 10 bases. The trim removed 6 bases at V and 5 bases at J, leaving 13 bases unmatched. The CDR3 sequence is 16 residues long. Germline V CDR1 and CDR2: SGDLS, YYNGEE. CDR3 nucleotides: TGTGCCAGCACCCCCGGGGCTAGCGGGGGCGGGGAGACCCAGTACTTC. This translates into CASTPGASGGGETQYF.

A single count supports this clone. The chain combines TRBV5-4 with TRBJ1-2; D possibly corresponds to TRBD1 (5 bases). Germline CDR1 is SGHNT and CDR2 is YYREEE (reference sequence). This CDR3 is 16 amino acids long. V dropped 4 bases and J dropped 2 bases, with 18 bases sitting between them. CDR3 sequence: CASSRSMWDGNYGYTF. Written as DNA, the CDR3 is TGTGCCAGCAGCCGGAGTATGTGGGACGGAAACTATGGCTACACCTTC.

This clone is a singleton in its sample. This chain joins TRBV6-6 and TRBJ2-2; 7 bases align to TRBD2. Germline V gene sequence: CDR1 MNHNY, CDR2 SVGAGI (reference sequence). The V segment lost 10 bases and the J segment 1 base; nucleotides outside the gene matches: 9. The CDR3 runs 15 residues. The CDR3 spells CATEKRDKNTGELFF. The DNA for the CDR3 is TGTGCCACCGAAAAGCGGGATAAGAACACCGGGGAGCTGTTTTTT.

The gene calls are TRBV6-5 and TRBJ1-2; D may be TRBD1 (5 bases). Trimming left V 2 bases short and J 8 bases short, with 12 bases between. Germline-derived CDR1 and CDR2 are MNHEY and SVGAGI. CDR3 length: 13 amino acids. CDR3 DNA sequence: TGTGCCAGCAGTTACGATGGTCGGGGGGGCTACACCTTC. Amino acids: CASSYDGRGGYTF.

This clone was counted a single time. The chain carries TRBV6-6 and TRBJ2-5; TRBD1 is a possible D gene (6 bases). The CDR3 has 15 amino acids. Per germline, CDR1 MNHNY and CDR2 SVGAGI (reference sequence). The V gene lost 6 bases and the J gene lost 4 bases, with 18 bases spanning the gap. DNA of the CDR3: TGTGCCAGCAGCCAAGTTGGGGGCATAGGAGAGACCCAGTACTTC. Its translation: CASSQVGGIGETQYF.

The chain uses TRBV5-4 and TRBJ2-1; no clear D. Trimming shortened V by 2 bases and J by 8 bases, and 8 bases separated the two germline ends. The V gene's germline CDR1 is SGHNT and CDR2 YYREEE (reference sequence). This CDR3 has 12 residues. CDR3 DNA sequence: TGTGCCAGCAGCTTCCAGACCCATGAGCAGTTCTTC. Translation: CASSFQTHEQFF.

This rearrangement joins TRBV10-2 to TRBJ2-1; 8 nucleotides align to TRBD2. V gave up 0 bases and J gave up 4 bases; unmatched junction bases: 5. The CDR3 totals 16 residues. Looked up from germline, CDR1 is WSHSY and CDR2 is SAAADI. CDR3 in DNA: TGCGCCAGCAGTGAGTCGGGCGGGGGGACTTACAATGAGCAGTTCTTC. Protein: CASSESGGGTYNEQFF.

The J gene is TRBJ1-1, the V gene TRBV7-2; tentative D call: TRBD1 (6 bases). Trimming left V 3 bases short and J 5 bases short, with 10 bases between. The CDR3 consists of 13 residues. In germline, CDR1 is SGHTA, CDR2 FQGNSA. CDR3 coding DNA: TGTGCCAGCAGCTTCACAGGGAGTACTGAAGCTTTCTTT. Translating it yields CASSFTGSTEAFF.

The V and J genes are TRBV5-1 and TRBJ2-5, with no clear D. The germline V gene encodes CDR1 SGHRS and CDR2 YFSETQ. The V gene lost 0 bases and the J gene lost 1 base, with 7 bases spanning the gap. The CDR3 has 14 amino acids. CDR3 DNA: TGCGCCAGCAGCTTGGGTGAGCTCCAAGAGACCCAGTACTTC. It yields the protein CASSLGELQETQYF.

The J gene is TRBJ1-2, the V gene TRBV5-8; D perhaps matches TRBD1 (5 bases). Trimming left V 4 bases short and J 2 bases short, with 21 bases between. The germline V gene encodes CDR1 SGHTS and CDR2 YDEGEE. This CDR3 has 17 amino acids. The CDR3 DNA follows: TGTGCCAGCAGCCCTAGGACACTGACGACTCTAAACTATGGCTACACCTTC. Its translation is CASSPRTLTTLNYGYTF.